What follows are 17 T cell receptor beta chains derived from one specimen sequenced in a study of glioma-infiltrating T cells. TCR alpha and beta CDR3 regions were amplified from RNA using iRepertoire nested multiplex PCR. TCRdb redid the calling of the multiplex PCR reads with MiXCR, one entry per CDR3 protein. Seen here are approximately 190,000 distinct CDR3 sequences, roughly a third observed once, and the top ten hold about 19%. The sample consisted of glioma tissue, nonneoplastic brain tissue, or PBMCs (not recorded which). The receptors come from a human donor with low-grade glioma or glioblastoma, undergoing nonglioma brain surgery, or in good health (not recorded which).

As regards this clonotype: The germline gene is not matched at one end of the junction; a read error may be the cause. The rearrangement links TRBV7-8 to TRBJ1-2, with D perhaps TRBD1 (6 bases). Per the germline V gene, CDR1 is SGHVS and CDR2 is FQNEAQ. The CDR3 length is 16 residues. The CDR3 DNA is TGCGCCAGCAGCCCCGTGCGGGGTCCTGGGGGCTGTGGCTACACCTTC. Its translation: CASSPVRGPGGCGYTF.

This clonotype was seen at least ten times. J is TRBJ1-1 and V is TRBV7-2, with a weak D call TRBD1 (5 bases). Between the trimmed V and J ends, which lost 5 bases and 1 base, there was a span of 11 bases. The CDR3 has 14 amino acids. Germline CDR1 SGHTA, CDR2 FQGNSA. The CDR3 coding sequence is TGTGCCAGCAGCATACAGGCGCCGAACACTGAAGCTTTCTTT. It encodes CASSIQAPNTEAFF. Full variable domain (rest looked up from reference TRBV7-2 and TRBJ1-1): GAGVSQSPSNKVTEKGKDVELRCDPISGHTALYWYRQSLGQGLEFLIYFQGNSAPDKSGLPSDRFSAERTGGSVSTLTIQRTQQEDSAVYLCASSIQAPNTEAFFGQGTRLTVV.

This clonotype occurred a few times. The J gene is TRBJ2-7, the V gene TRBV4-3; TRBD1 is a possible D gene (6 bases). There are 15 residues in the CDR3. The germline V and J ends were trimmed by 1 base and 6 bases, with 16 bases remaining between them. Germline values: CDR1 LGHNA, CDR2 YSLEER. CDR3 in DNA: TGCGCCAGCAGCCAAGGGACAGTGGAGGCTCTCGAGCAGTACTTC. It encodes CASSQGTVEALEQYF.

In the case of this clonotype: This may be a read error, as it is one base from a much larger clone. The chain couples TRBV4-1 to TRBJ1-2, with 9 bases matching TRBD1. The trim removed 4 bases at V and 8 bases at J, leaving 5 bases unmatched. The germline V gene encodes CDR1 MGHRA and CDR2 YSYEKL. The CDR3 sequence is 13 residues long. Written as DNA, the CDR3 is TGCGCCAGCAGCCCTGGGACAGGGTGCGGCTACACCTTC. It translates to CASSPGTGCGYTF.

About this clonotype itself: This may be a read error: a much more frequent sequence differs by one nucleotide. The chain employs TRBV29-1 and TRBJ2-2; D remains ambiguous. The germline gives CDR1 SQVTM, CDR2 ANQGSEA. Trimming left V 5 bases short and J 5 bases short, with 6 bases between. The CDR3 has 11 residues. The CDR3 DNA sequence: TGCAGCGTTAGTTGTACCGGGGAGCTGTTTTTT. Its translation is CSVSCTGELFF.

This clonotype was recorded at least ten times. The V call is TRBV10-3, the J call TRBJ2-3; D call uncertain. Germline V lookup: CDR1 ENHRY, CDR2 SYGVKD. CDR3 length: 15 residues. The germline V and J ends were trimmed by 3 bases and 1 base, with 11 bases remaining between them. The CDR3 spells CAISDPNVGTDTQYF. CDR3 in DNA: TGTGCCATCAGTGATCCTAACGTCGGCACAGATACGCAGTATTTT.

Regarding this clonotype: Given a much more abundant clone one base away, this may be a read error. The chain recombines TRBV2 with TRBJ1-1; D is perhaps TRBD1 (6 bases). CDR3 length: 12 residues. CDR1 and CDR2 from the germline V gene are SNHLY and FYNNEI. V lost 8 bases to trimming and J lost 4 bases, with 11 bases between them. The CDR3 DNA follows: TGTGCCAGCGACAGGAGGGGCACTGAAGCTTTCTTT. This gives the protein CASDRRGTEAFF.

The table lists this clonotype with a count of one. The CDR3 sequence is CSASGGQGAYEQYF. The CDR3 nucleotides are TGCAGTGCTAGCGGCGGACAGGGGGCCTACGAGCAGTACTTC. The chain combines TRBV20-1 with TRBJ2-7; 10 nucleotides align to TRBD1. The CDR3 loop spans 14 amino acids. V shed 3 bases, J shed 2 bases, and the junction held 4 bases outside the gene matches. Per the germline V gene, CDR1 is DFQATT and CDR2 is SNEGSKA (reference sequence).

As for this clonotype: It may be a read error: a sequence one base away is much more abundant. The J gene is TRBJ2-1, the V gene TRBV7-9; a possible D gene is TRBD2 (6 bases). Trimming removed 6 bases from V and 3 bases from J, with 18 bases in between. Germline V gives CDR1 SEHNR, CDR2 FQNEAQ (reference sequence). CDR3 length: 16 residues. The CDR3 region is CASRQLPGLHYNEQFF. DNA of the CDR3: TGTGCCAGCAGACAATTACCGGGACTTCACTACAATGAGCAGTTCTTC.

V gene TRBV2 combines with J gene TRBJ2-3; TRBD2 matches 9 bases. The J segment lost 2 bases and the V segment lost 6 bases, leaving 9 bases of the junction unmatched. The CDR3 is 16 residues long. Germline V CDR1 and CDR2: SNHLY, FYNNEI. CDR3 DNA: TGTGCCAGCAGCTCTGGACTAGCGAGGCCCACAGATACGCAGTATTTT. It specifies CASSSGLARPTDTQYF.

Comment on this clonotype: Being one base from a much bigger clone, this may be a read error. This chain uses TRBV4-1 with TRBJ1-5, with TRBD1 matching 10 bases. This CDR3 is built from 16 residues. Per germline, CDR1 MGHRA and CDR2 YSYEKL. CDR3 nucleotide sequence: TGCGCCAGCAGACAAGATTTTGACAGGGGGCATCAGCCCCAGCATTTT. This gives the protein CASRQDFDRGHQPQHF.

In its sample, this clonotype was seen many times. The chain couples TRBV4-3 to TRBJ1-1; 7 bases are shared with TRBD1. This CDR3 has 16 amino acids. After removal of 3 bases from V and 0 bases from J, the junction contained 7 bases not matched to a gene. Germline CDR1 LGHNA, CDR2 YSLEER. The CDR3 DNA follows: TGCGCCAGCAGCCAGGCCCGGGGACAGCTGAACACTGAAGCTTTCTTT. Translation gives CASSQARGQLNTEAFF.

Regarding this clonotype: A clone one base away is much larger, so this may be a read error. The rearrangement joins TRBV29-1 to TRBJ1-2; TRBD1 might be the D (5 bases). Looked up from germline, CDR1 is SQVTM and CDR2 is ANQGSEA. CDR3 length: 12 residues. DNA of the CDR3: TGCAGAGTTCGGACATCTAACTATGGCTACACCTTC. Amino acid sequence: CRVRTSNYGYTF.

Notes on this clonotype: Lacking the conserved final phenylalanine or tryptophan, this CDR3 likely reflects a read error. CDR3: CATSPGNSYGYTI. As DNA, the CDR3 is TGTGCCACTAGCCCTGGGAACAGCTATGGCTACACCATC. The chain uses TRBV15 and TRBJ1-2; D remains ambiguous. Trimming stripped 9 bases from V and 4 bases from J, with 15 bases between. This CDR3 has 13 amino acids. Germline CDR1 is LNHNV and CDR2 is YYDKDF (reference sequence).

There are many counts of this clonotype. The chain employs TRBV12-3 or TRBV12-4 and TRBJ2-7, with 7 bases fitting TRBD1. CDR3 length: 13 residues. The trim removed 6 bases at V and 3 bases at J, leaving 5 bases unmatched. The CDR3 region is CASSPRQGYEQYF. The DNA for the CDR3 is TGTGCCAGCAGCCCCCGACAGGGCTACGAGCAGTACTTC.

This clonotype was observed many times. This chain links TRBV28 with TRBJ2-7; D tentatively fits TRBD1 or TRBD2 (6 bases each). CDR1 MDHEN and CDR2 SYDVKM come from the germline V gene. Trimming removed 3 bases at V and 3 bases at J, with 9 bases between. The CDR3 sequence is 13 residues long. CDR3 sequence reads: CASSFGGNYEQYF. DNA of the CDR3: TGTGCCAGCAGTTTCGGGGGCAACTACGAGCAGTACTTC.

This clonotype was recorded many times. The chain is built from TRBV18 and TRBJ1-5; TRBD1 matches 8 bases. CDR1 is KGHSH and CDR2 is LQKENI in the germline V gene. J lost 7 bases, V lost 6 bases, and 11 bases had no gene match. The CDR3 loop spans 15 amino acids. CDR3: CASSPETGGVQPQHF. The DNA of the CDR3 is TGTGCCAGCTCCCCCGAAACAGGGGGTGTCCAGCCCCAGCATTTT.